Sequencing of this T cell receptor beta chain was carried out in a study of blood T cells in healthy people across ages. No fewer than 6.5 million PBMCs went into each sample. The CDR3 runs 16 residues. Unmatched junction bases numbered 8, after V lost 4 bases and J lost 5 bases. Germline values: CDR1 MNHEY, CDR2 SVGAGI. A second PCR, run for about 6 to 11 cycles, used a sample-barcoded 5' primer plus a J-beta primer mix. Tagging of each cDNA molecule was performed by a template-switch adaptor with 12 random nucleotides. One entry per CDR3 protein results from TCRdb running MiXCR on the 5' RACE reads. The sample records about 510,000 distinct CDR3 sequences, about 29% being singletons. The same data also went into a second study, on T cells of mothers and their children. That paper states: Over 8 million reads per mother and roughly 3 million per child were obtained. It was observed that no persistent microchimeric T cell clones could be detected.

This clonotype was sampled from a boy aged 2 to 10 in good health. The sample comprised blood. This chain links TRBV6-5 with TRBJ2-2; TRBD2 matches at 9 bases. CDR3: CASSSAGGPLTGELFF. CDR3 DNA sequence: TGTGCCAGCAGTTCGGCGGGAGGGCCCCTGACCGGGGAGCTGTTTTTT.